This T cell receptor beta chain was sequenced for a study of cytomegalovirus exposure and HLA in healthy donors. Study observations and caveats: In an earlier analysis, most TCR beta V segments were productive about 87% or about 30% of the time. Despite most TCR sequences being rare, some public TCRs occurred in many donors.

Primers for the PCR totalled 60 Vbeta and 13 Jbeta. Sequencing was performed with immunoSEQ multiplex PCR; in TCRdb, only in-frame clones are kept and a portion is missing. Of approximately 170,000 clones in the sample, about four fifths are singletons; the top ten hold less than 9%. V dropped 5 bases and J dropped 4 bases, with 15 bases sitting between them. Germline assignment: CDR1 SGHKS and CDR2 YYEKEE (reference sequence). The CDR3 consists of 14 residues. In the case of this clone: Its target is not known.

This receptor was obtained from a male donor in good health and CMV-seropositive. The J gene is TRBJ2-5, the V gene TRBV5-5; perhaps TRBD1 as D (5 bases). Sequencing was done on a sample of PBMCs. As DNA, the CDR3 is TGTGCCAGCAGTTCCCGATGGGGCTCAGAGACCCAGTACTTC. It encodes CASSSRWGSETQYF.